The present T cell receptor (beta chain) was sequenced within a study of T cell changes during pregnancy in multiple sclerosis (dated by TCRdb to the late 2010s). Regarding the study in general: The study examined how the T cell repertoire changed over the course of pregnancy in women with multiple sclerosis.

The CDR3, cysteine through phenylalanine, is 17 amino acids long. The sequence is cut down to CDR3 DNA, 51 bases in frame from base 1. V and J are truncated by 5 bases and 0 bases respectively, leaving an intervening sequence of 16 bases. CDR1 and CDR2 are read off the germline V gene (reference sequence) as SEHNR and FQNEAQ. Of note for this clone: Its recognized antigen is unknown. Base-call qualities are not available, and no considerably larger clone is one nucleotide away.

Library construction relied on the immunoSEQ multiplex PCR assay. What TCRdb holds here is the immuneACCESS table cut down to in-frame rearrangements. Part of the clones is not present; checked against another copy, under half of the missing clones reflect an unresolved V gene, and the others are unexplained. The sample table records around 75,000 clones; roughly 90% of these occur just once. The ten largest clones add up to over 0.7% of the sample. This specimen was peripheral blood, taken in the first trimester of pregnancy. The sequence was collected from a female donor in good health, enrolled as a control in a pregnancy study. The chain is encoded by TRBV7-9 joined to TRBJ2-2; TRBD1 is a possible D gene, resting on 7 matching bases. Here the CDR3 is given as CASSTKQGTANTGELFF. The nucleotide sequence reads as follows: TGTGCCAGCAGCACCAAACAGGGGACTGCGAACACCGGGGAGCTGTTTTTT.